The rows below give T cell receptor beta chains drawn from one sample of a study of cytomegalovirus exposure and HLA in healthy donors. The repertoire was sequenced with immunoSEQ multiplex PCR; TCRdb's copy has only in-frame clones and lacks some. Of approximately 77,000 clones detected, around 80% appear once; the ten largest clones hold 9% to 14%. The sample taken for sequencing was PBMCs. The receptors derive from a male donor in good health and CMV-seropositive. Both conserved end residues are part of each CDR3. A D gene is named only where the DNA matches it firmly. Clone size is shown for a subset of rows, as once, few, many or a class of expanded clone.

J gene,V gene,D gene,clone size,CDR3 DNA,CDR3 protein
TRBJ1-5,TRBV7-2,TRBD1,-,TGTGCCAGCAGCTTAGACCTAAGGGGGCGGTCCCCGTCGCCCCAGCATTTT,CASSLDLRGRSPSPQHF
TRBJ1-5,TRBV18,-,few,TGTGCCAGCTCACCAATCGACAGTAATCAGCCCCAGCATTTT,CASSPIDSNQPQHF
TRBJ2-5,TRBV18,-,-,TGTGCCAGCTCAAGGGAGGAGACCCAGTACTTC,CASSREETQYF
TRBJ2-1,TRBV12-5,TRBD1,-,TGTGCTAGTGGTCCAAACAACAGGGGCATCGATGAGCAGTTCTTC,CASGPNNRGIDEQFF
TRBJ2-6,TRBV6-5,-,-,TGTGCCAGCAGTCAGACACGAGCTGGGGCCAACGTCCTGACTTTC,CASSQTRAGANVLTF
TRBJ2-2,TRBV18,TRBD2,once,TGTGCCAGTCCAACCGGAGGTAGCGGGGCCACGAACACCGGGGAGCTGTTTTTT,CASPTGGSGATNTGELFF
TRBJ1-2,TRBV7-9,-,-,TGTGCCAGCAGCTTAGAGGGACTCGGCTACACCTTC,CASSLEGLGYTF
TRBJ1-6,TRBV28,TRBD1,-,TGTGCCAGCAGTTCCGGGGACAGGGGCAATAATTCACCCCTCCACTTT,CASSSGDRGNNSPLHF
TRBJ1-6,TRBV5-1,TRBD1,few,TGCGCCAGCAGCTTGGGACAGGGCGCCTATAATTCACCCCTCCACTTT,CASSLGQGAYNSPLHF
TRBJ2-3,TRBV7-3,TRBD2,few,TGTGCCAGCAGCTCTAGCGGGGGGATCACAGATACGCAGTATTTT,CASSSSGGITDTQYF
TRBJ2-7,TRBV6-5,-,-,TGTGCCAGCAGCACTAAGATAACCTACGAGCAGTACTTC,CASSTKITYEQYF
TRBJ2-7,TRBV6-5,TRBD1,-,TGTGCCAGCAGTTACGGGACAGGTGTCACCTACGAGCAGTACTTC,CASSYGTGVTYEQYF
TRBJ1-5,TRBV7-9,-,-,TGTGCCAGCAGCTTACAATTTCCAGGGTTGGTGGGTAGCAATCAGCCCCAGCATTTT,CASSLQFPGLVGSNQPQHF
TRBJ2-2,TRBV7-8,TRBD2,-,TGTGCCAGCAGCTCTCGACTAGCGGGGGTGCGAAGGGGGCTGTTTTTT,CASSSRLAGVRRGLFF
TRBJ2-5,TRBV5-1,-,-,TGCGCCAGCAGCTTGGCGGCACAGCCAGAGACCCAGTACTTC,CASSLAAQPETQYF
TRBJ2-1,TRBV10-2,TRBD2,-,TGCGCCAGCAGTGGGGCTACTAGCGAGGCCTACAATGAGCAGTTCTTC,CASSGATSEAYNEQFF
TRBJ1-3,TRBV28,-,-,TGTGCCAGCAGTACCCGTGGAGGGGCTCGTCACGGAGACACCATATATTTT,CASSTRGGARHGDTIYF
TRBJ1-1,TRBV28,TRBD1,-,TGTGCCAGCCCCGACACGACAGGGAAACTGAACACTGAAGCTTTCTTT,CASPDTTGKLNTEAFF
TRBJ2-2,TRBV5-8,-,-,TGTGCCAACCGGCGGGGGCAGGGGATCGCCGGGGAGCTGTTTTTT,CANRRGQGIAGELFF
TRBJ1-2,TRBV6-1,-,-,TGTGCCAGCAAACCAGGGGCCTTAGACTATGGCTACACCTTC,CASKPGALDYGYTF
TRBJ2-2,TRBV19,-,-,TGTGCCAGTAGTATTGAACAGGGATTAGGTGGGGAGCTGTTTTTT,CASSIEQGLGGELFF
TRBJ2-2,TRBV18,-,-,TGTGCCAGCTCACCACAGCTGAAACAGGGAGGGACCGGGGAGCTGTTTTTT,CASSPQLKQGGTGELFF
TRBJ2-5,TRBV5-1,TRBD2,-,TGCGCCAGCAGCTTGGGGGTCGGGGGGAGCCGGGAGACCCAGTACTTC,CASSLGVGGSRETQYF
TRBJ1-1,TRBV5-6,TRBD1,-,TGTGCCAGCAGAAACACAGGGGGGCACACTGAAGCTTTCTTT,CASRNTGGHTEAFF
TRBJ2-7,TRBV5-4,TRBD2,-,TGTGCCAGCACCCCGGGGAGGGAAGCAAACGAGCAGTACTTC,CASTPGREANEQYF
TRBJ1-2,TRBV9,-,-,TGTGCCAGCAGCGTAGACTCGGGTAACTATGGCTACACCTTC,CASSVDSGNYGYTF
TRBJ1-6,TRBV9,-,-,TGTGCCAGCAGCGTTAGAGACAGTAATTCACCCCTCCACTTT,CASSVRDSNSPLHF